A single sample gave rise to the 14 T cell receptor beta chains below, sequenced in a study of a mutant IDH1 vaccine in newly diagnosed glioma. The time point here: week 5, during vaccination. Vaccine doses each comprised 300 ug of mutant IDH1 20-mer peptide, with topical imiquimod. Assay: immunoSEQ multiplex PCR; the TCRdb copy retains only in-frame clones and omits some. Here the sample spans about 25,000 clones, approximately 80% being singletons. No cognate antigen is known for these TCRs. The source was PBMCs, collected from a glioma patient whose treatment included an IDH1 peptide vaccine. These receptors were obtained from a man aged 40-49 years with glioma.

V and J are TRBV29-1 and TRBJ2-1, with 8 bases fitting TRBD1. CDR1 SQVTM and CDR2 ANQGSEA come from the germline V gene. This CDR3 contains 14 residues. V gave up 6 bases and J gave up 7 bases; unmatched junction bases: 11. The CDR3 loop is CSVGQGRTRNEQFF. CDR3 DNA: TGCAGCGTCGGACAGGGTCGAACGAGGAATGAGCAGTTCTTC.

The chain carries TRBV5-8 and TRBJ1-3; D gene unclear. V was clipped by 1 base and J by 0 bases, with 8 bases between them. CDR3 length: 15 residues. Germline V gene lookup returns CDR1 SGHTS and CDR2 YDEGEE. This CDR3 is CASSLRTGSGNTIYF. DNA of the CDR3: TGTGCCAGCAGCTTGAGAACGGGCTCTGGAAACACCATATATTTT.

The rearrangement joins TRBV25-1 to TRBJ1-1, with TRBD1 matching over 9 bases. The CDR3 consists of 16 residues. CDR1 is MGHDK, CDR2 SYGVNS, per germline. V was pared by 2 bases and J by 5 bases, with 9 bases of the junction left unmatched. Here the CDR3 DNA reads TGTGCCAGCAGTGAAGGGTACGGACAGGGGAATACTGAAGCTTTCTTT. Translated, it gives CASSEGYGQGNTEAFF. Supplemented by reference TRBV25-1 and TRBJ1-1, the full variable domain reads EADIYQTPRYLVIGTGKKITLECSQTMGHDKMYWYQQDPGMELHLIHYSYGVNSTEKGDLSSESTVSRIRTEHFPLTLESARPSHTSQYLCASSEGYGQGNTEAFFGQGTRLTVV.

The chain joins TRBV7-2 to TRBJ2-3; 10 bases align to TRBD2. Germline CDR1 SGHTA, CDR2 FQGNSA. The CDR3 is 16 amino acids. The trim removed 1 base at V and 1 base at J, leaving 2 bases unmatched. Written as DNA, the CDR3 is TGTGCCAGCAGCTTAGTAGGGACTAGCGGCACAGATACGCAGTATTTT. Its translation: CASSLVGTSGTDTQYF.

The rearrangement joins TRBV5-4 to TRBJ2-3, with D possibly matching TRBD2 (6 bases). Trimming removed 5 bases at V and 10 bases at J, with 14 bases between. This CDR3 comprises 12 residues. The V gene's germline CDR1 is SGHNT and CDR2 YYREEE (reference sequence). The CDR3 is CASRGGASAQYF. CDR3 in DNA: TGTGCCAGCAGGGGTGGGGCTAGCGCGCAGTATTTT.

V gene TRBV7-2 combines with J gene TRBJ2-7; 9 bases match TRBD1. Germline V gene sequence: CDR1 SGHTA, CDR2 FQGNSA. This CDR3 has 15 amino acids. V lost 0 bases and J lost 6; bases outside the gene matches: 6. The CDR3 DNA follows: TGTGCCAGCAGCTTAGCGGGGGACAGGGCCGGCGAGCAGTACGTC. Its protein product is CASSLAGDRAGEQYV.

V and J are TRBV5-1 and TRBJ2-7; D uncertain. CDR3 length: 16 residues. V was shortened by 0 bases and J by 1 base, with 14 bases between the two germline ends. Germline assignment: CDR1 SGHRS and CDR2 YFSETQ. The CDR3 DNA reads TGCGCCAGCAGCTTGGCCGGGCGGCCCGATTCCTACGAGCAGTACTTC. It specifies CASSLAGRPDSYEQYF.

The V gene is TRBV7-9, the J gene TRBJ1-1; D uncertain. Trimming took 5 bases from V and 2 from J, leaving 9 bases between them. The germline gives CDR1 SEHNR, CDR2 FQNEAQ (reference sequence). The CDR3 is 13 residues long. The CDR3 sequence: CASSQSTNTEAFF. The CDR3 bases are TGTGCCAGCAGCCAGAGCACCAACACTGAAGCTTTCTTT.

This chain uses TRBV6-1 with TRBJ2-5; no clear D. This CDR3 region has 15 residues. The ends were cut back, 4 bases at V and 4 bases at J, with 16 bases in the middle. CDR1 MNHNS and CDR2 SASEGT come from the germline V gene. This CDR3 reads CASSALSGSPETQYF. CDR3 nucleotides: TGTGCCAGCAGTGCGTTATCCGGGTCCCCAGAGACCCAGTACTTC.

The V and J genes are TRBV29-1 and TRBJ2-1; D remains unclear. Germline V lookup: CDR1 SQVTM, CDR2 ANQGSEA. This CDR3 has 10 residues. V lost 4 bases and J lost 9, with 7 bases in between. This CDR3 reads CSVGDGEQFF. As DNA, the CDR3 is TGCAGCGTTGGCGACGGTGAGCAGTTCTTC.

The J gene is TRBJ2-7, the V gene TRBV6-5; possible D gene TRBD1, 5 bases. Trimming removed 2 bases at V and 2 bases at J, with 13 bases between. The CDR3 loop spans 15 amino acids. The germline V gene has CDR1 MNHEY and CDR2 SVGAGI. The DNA for the CDR3 is TGTGCCAGCAGTTACAAGGGGATTGGCGCCTACGAGCAGTACTTC. Translated, it gives CASSYKGIGAYEQYF.

This clone was found once. The chain has TRBV10-3 and TRBJ2-5, with TRBD1 matching 9 bases. TRBJ2-7 matches the DNA end more closely, so the J call is doubtful. The length of the CDR3 is 14 residues. CDR1 and CDR2 from the germline V gene are ENHRY and SYGVKD. The DNA for the CDR3 is TGTGCCATCATGGGTGGGACAGGGATATCCGAGCAGTACTTC. It yields the protein CAIMGGTGISEQYF.

V gene TRBV7-9 combines with J gene TRBJ2-1, with D perhaps TRBD2 (5 bases). Looked up from germline, CDR1 is SEHNR and CDR2 is FQNEAQ (reference sequence). The CDR3 contains 16 residues. Trimming pared 1 base from V and 6 bases from J, leaving 16 bases between. The DNA of the CDR3 is TGTGCCAGCAGCTTAGTCACCTCTAGCTATCGCAATGAGCAGTTCTTC. This codes for CASSLVTSSYRNEQFF. Drawing the rest from reference TRBV7-9 and TRBJ2-1, the complete variable domain is DTGVSQNPRHKITKRGQNVTFRCDPISEHNRLYWYRQTLGQGPEFLTYFQNEAQLEKSRLLSDRFSAERPKGSFSTLEIQRTEQGDSAMYLCASSLVTSSYRNEQFFGPGTRLTVL.

The genes are TRBV9 and TRBJ2-5; TRBD1 matches 8 bases. Germline V gene lookup returns CDR1 SGDLS and CDR2 YYNGEE. The CDR3 is made up of 14 amino acids. The ends lost 4 bases at V and 2 bases at J; junction bases unmatched: 4. The CDR3, as DNA: TGTGCCAGCAGCACACGACAGGGGCAAGAGACCCAGTACTTC. This translates into CASSTRQGQETQYF.